This T cell receptor (beta chain) appears in the sequencing data of a study of blood T cell repertoires in COVID-19. As processed by the authors: Estimation of nucleated cell counts was performed using reference gene primer amplification. The method was immunoSEQ multiplex PCR; TCRdb's version includes in-frame clones alone and lacks a portion of them. Clone size and V and J calls were adopted from that table, with D and trimming inferred from the DNA. The table lists approximately 45,000 clones, about 83% of them singletons. The CDR3 has 16 residues. CDR1 and CDR2 from the germline V gene are LGHDT and YNNKEL (reference sequence). V was pared by 3 bases and J by 0 bases, with 3 bases of the junction left unmatched.

The TCR was taken from a woman at least 80 years old with acute or convalescent COVID-19. The sequenced sample consisted of peripheral blood. The chain employs TRBV3-1 (or the pseudogene TRBV3-2) and TRBJ1-5; 9 nucleotides line up with TRBD1. The CDR3 DNA reads TGTGCCAGCAGCCATGGGACAGGGAATAGCAATCAGCCCCAGCATTTT. Encoded protein: CASSHGTGNSNQPQHF.